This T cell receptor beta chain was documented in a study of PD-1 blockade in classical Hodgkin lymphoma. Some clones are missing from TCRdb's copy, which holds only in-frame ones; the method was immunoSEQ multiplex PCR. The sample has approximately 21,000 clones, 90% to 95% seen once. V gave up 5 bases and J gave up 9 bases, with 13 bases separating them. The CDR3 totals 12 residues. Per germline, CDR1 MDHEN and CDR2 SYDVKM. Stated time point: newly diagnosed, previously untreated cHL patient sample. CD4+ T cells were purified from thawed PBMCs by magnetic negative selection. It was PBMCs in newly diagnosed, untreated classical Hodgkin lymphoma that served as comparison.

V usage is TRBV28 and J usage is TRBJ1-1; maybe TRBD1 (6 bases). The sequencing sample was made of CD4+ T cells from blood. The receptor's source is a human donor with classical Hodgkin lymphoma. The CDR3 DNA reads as TGTGCCAGCAGTCTACAGGGAAGACAAGCTTTCTTT. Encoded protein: CASSLQGRQAFF.